A single sample gave rise to the 26 T cell receptor beta chains below, sequenced in a study of high-grade serous ovarian cancer treatment subgroups. Produced via immunoSEQ multiplex PCR; TCRdb's table is partial and in-frame only. The sample has about 12,000 clones, about nine tenths seen once. Tumor samples were taken before definitive surgery or chemotherapy. Material for sequencing was tumor tissue. The receptors derive from a human donor with high-grade serous ovarian cancer.

The V gene is TRBV4-2, the J gene TRBJ2-3, with 9 bases lining up with TRBD2. The junction had 16 bases not matched to a gene; V was cut back by 0 bases and J by 0 bases. The CDR3 spans 21 residues. In germline, CDR1 is LGHNA, CDR2 YNFKEQ. The CDR3 coding sequence is TGTGCCAGCAGCCAAGAGCCGGCGGGGGGGCGATACACAAAAAGCACAGATACGCAGTATTTT. It specifies CASSQEPAGGRYTKSTDTQYF.

This rearrangement joins TRBV30 to TRBJ1-5; D is perhaps TRBD1 (6 bases). Germline CDR1 and CDR2: GTSNPN and SVGIG (reference sequence). The CDR3 length is 14 residues. Trimming took 3 bases from V and 3 from J, leaving 12 bases between them. CDR3 coding DNA: TGTGCCTGGAGGGGGGGGGCCGACAATCAGCCCCAGCATTTT. This gives the protein CAWRGGADNQPQHF.

DNA for the CDR3: TGTGCCAGCAGCTTAACCAACGGCCCCTTATACGAGCAGTACGTC. The encoded protein is CASSLTNGPLYEQYV. The chain employs TRBV7-8 and TRBJ2-7; no firm D call. Germline lookup yields CDR1 SGHVS and CDR2 FQNEAQ. V was trimmed by 2 bases and J by 4 bases, leaving 15 bases between them. The length of the CDR3 is 15 residues.

This clone has only one observation. The chain uses TRBV29-1 and TRBJ1-3; tentative D call: TRBD1 (6 bases). Germline V gene sequence: CDR1 SQVTM, CDR2 ANQGSEA. V lost 6 bases to trimming and J lost 0 bases, with 18 bases between them. The CDR3 has 16 amino acids. In DNA form, the CDR3 reads TGCAGCGTCTCGGGACAACCTTACGACTCTGGAAACACCATATATTTT. Protein: CSVSGQPYDSGNTIYF.

The chain couples TRBV5-1 to TRBJ2-1; the match to TRBD2 covers 11 bases. The V gene's germline CDR1 is SGHRS and CDR2 YFSETQ. This CDR3 spans 16 amino acids. The J segment lost 4 bases and the V segment lost 2 bases, leaving 5 bases of the junction unmatched. The CDR3 DNA reads as TGCGCCAGCAGCTTTTTTAGCGGGGGGGCTTACAATGAGCAGTTCTTC. It specifies CASSFFSGGAYNEQFF.

The chain uses TRBV2 and TRBJ1-6; D might be TRBD1 (6 bases). The germline V and J ends were trimmed by 6 bases and 7 bases, with 16 bases remaining between them. This CDR3 comprises 15 residues. Germline V CDR1 and CDR2: SNHLY, FYNNEI. The CDR3 is CASRQNRAINSPLHF. In DNA, the CDR3 is TGTGCCAGCAGACAAAACAGGGCAATCAATTCACCCCTCCACTTT.

The chain joins TRBV25-1 to TRBJ2-5, with a tentative D call TRBD2 (7 bases). Trimming left V 2 bases short and J 2 bases short, with 15 bases between. The germline CDR1 and CDR2 sequences are MGHDK and SYGVNS. The CDR3 contains 16 residues. The CDR3 DNA sequence: TGTGCCAGCAGTGAAAGGGGAGGGGGGATTCAAGAGACCCAGTACTTC. Protein: CASSERGGGIQETQYF.

A single count supports this clone. The chain recombines TRBV27 with TRBJ1-1, with TRBD1 matching over 9 bases. V was clipped by 3 bases and J by 1 base; unmatched bases: 0. This CDR3 is 14 amino acids long. Germline CDR1 reads MNHEY; CDR2 reads SMNVEV (reference sequence). The DNA for the CDR3 is TGTGCCAGCAGTTTGACAGGGGGGAACACTGAAGCTTTCTTT. Its protein is CASSLTGGNTEAFF.

The chain is built from TRBV2 and TRBJ2-1, with 7 bases matching TRBD1. V lost 5 bases to trimming and J lost 5 bases; unmatched junction nucleotides: 6. Germline V gene sequence: CDR1 SNHLY, CDR2 FYNNEI. This CDR3 spans 14 amino acids. CDR3 coding DNA: TGTGCCAGCAGTCGTAGGGGGCGGGACAATGAGCAGTTCTTC. Amino acids: CASSRRGRDNEQFF.

CDR3 bases: TGTGCCAGTAGTATAGCGGCAGGGTTGAATGAAAAACTGTTTTTT. It specifies CASSIAAGLNEKLFF. The V call is TRBV19, the J call TRBJ1-4; a possible D gene is TRBD1 (5 bases). V was shortened by 1 base and J by 5 bases, with 11 bases between the two germline ends. The germline V gene has CDR1 LNHDA and CDR2 SQIVND (reference sequence). This CDR3 spans 15 amino acids.

CDR3 nucleotides: TGTGCCAGCTCACCGGACACCCCTTTGTACAATGAGCAGTTCTTC. Its translation is CASSPDTPLYNEQFF. The chain couples TRBV18 to TRBJ2-1; tentative D call: TRBD1 (5 bases). Trimming took 3 bases from V and 4 from J, leaving 13 bases between them. The CDR3 is made up of 15 amino acids. Germline V gives CDR1 KGHSH, CDR2 LQKENI.

The V call is TRBV30, the J call TRBJ1-4; D is ambiguous. Trimming removed 1 base from V and 8 bases from J, with 17 bases in between. There are 15 residues in the CDR3. Germline V gene lookup returns CDR1 GTSNPN and CDR2 SVGIG (reference sequence). CDR3 loop: CAWSDGFRVGEKLFF. CDR3 sequence (DNA): TGTGCCTGGAGTGATGGGTTCCGCGTTGGAGAAAAACTGTTTTTT.

The genes are TRBV6-6 and TRBJ1-4; 8 bases match TRBD1. V trimming: 5 bases; J trimming: 7 bases; junction bases outside the gene matches: 9. This CDR3 has 15 residues. In germline, CDR1 is MNHNY, CDR2 SVGAGI (reference sequence). The CDR3 sequence: CASSRAGGESEKLFF. CDR3 DNA sequence: TGTGCCAGCAGTAGAGCAGGGGGCGAAAGTGAAAAACTGTTTTTT.

CDR3 bases: TGTGCCAGTAGTATCGGGACAGAGCCTTCCTACGAGCAGTACTTC. Translating gives CASSIGTEPSYEQYF. The chain combines TRBV19 with TRBJ2-5; 7 bases are shared with TRBD1. The last part of the DNA fits TRBJ2-7 better; the J call may be wrong. CDR1 is LNHDA and CDR2 is SQIVND in the germline V gene (reference sequence). The CDR3 runs to 15 residues.

This sequence joins TRBV2 and TRBJ1-1; 7 bases map to TRBD1. Germline CDR1 and CDR2: SNHLY and FYNNEI. Trimming took 8 bases from V and 1 from J; bases not matched to a gene: 10. This CDR3 comprises 15 residues. CDR3 region: CASLGTELTNTEAFF. The CDR3 DNA is TGTGCCAGCTTAGGGACAGAACTGACGAACACTGAAGCTTTCTTT.

The chain carries TRBV7-2 and TRBJ2-5, with 9 bases identical to TRBD2. CDR3 length: 17 residues. Trimming at V came to 5 bases and at J to 2 bases, leaving 12 bases not matched to a gene. Germline CDR1 is SGHTA and CDR2 is FQGNSA. The CDR3 region has the DNA TGTGCCAGCAGCCCCAACCTTCTAGCGGGACCACAAGAGACCCAGTACTTC. Residues: CASSPNLLAGPQETQYF.

The CDR3 spells CASSVDRSAGNTIYF. The CDR3 bases are TGTGCCAGCAGTGTCGACAGGTCAGCTGGAAACACCATATATTTT. The V gene is TRBV6-5, the J gene TRBJ1-3, with a weak D call TRBD1 (6 bases). V was trimmed by 5 bases and J by 2 bases, leaving 13 bases between them. The CDR3 spans 15 residues. Germline CDR1 MNHEY, CDR2 SVGAGI.

This rearrangement joins TRBV7-9 to TRBJ1-1; TRBD1 agrees at 7 bases. The CDR3 length is 15 residues. CDR1 is SEHNR and CDR2 is FQNEAQ in the germline V gene (reference sequence). With 5 bases clipped from V and 4 bases from J, the junction kept 10 bases outside the gene matches. DNA of the CDR3: TGTGCCAGCAGCCAAGTGTTCGACAGGGCCACTGAAGCTTTCTTT. Protein: CASSQVFDRATEAFF.

The chain links TRBV6-1 to TRBJ1-5; the D gene is possibly TRBD1 (6 bases). CDR1 and CDR2 from the germline V gene are MNHNS and SASEGT. There are 14 residues in the CDR3. V was trimmed by 6 bases and J by 7 bases, leaving 16 bases between them. CDR3 loop: CASSSGGQRQPQHF. The CDR3, as DNA: TGTGCCAGCAGCTCGGGGGGACAACGGCAGCCCCAGCATTTT.

This clone has a single count. The chain is built from TRBV6-5 and TRBJ2-5; D remains ambiguous. The CDR3 is 14 residues long. Looked up from germline, CDR1 is MNHEY and CDR2 is SVGAGI. V dropped 2 bases and J dropped 7 bases, with 14 bases sitting between them. The DNA of the CDR3 is TGTGCCAGCAGTTACGTGGCCCCAGGTGGGACCCAGTACTTC. Translating it yields CASSYVAPGGTQYF.

The V and J genes are TRBV11-2 and TRBJ2-1; D is ambiguous. Germline V gene lookup returns CDR1 SGHAT and CDR2 FQNNGV. This CDR3 is 13 amino acids long. V lost 1 base and J 7 bases, leaving 8 bases between the germline ends. CDR3 amino acids: CASSLGPPNEQFF. The DNA for the CDR3 is TGTGCCAGCAGCTTAGGCCCCCCGAATGAGCAGTTCTTC. Using reference TRBV11-2 and TRBJ2-1 for the parts outside the CDR3, the full variable domain is EAGVAQSPRYKIIEKRQSVAFWCNPISGHATLYWYQQILGQGPKLLIQFQNNGVVDDSQLPKDRFSAERLKGVDSTLKIQPAKLEDSAVYLCASSLGPPNEQFFGPGTRLTVL.

This rearrangement joins TRBV9 to TRBJ1-3; no firm D call. The V end lost 3 bases, the J end lost 8 bases, and 9 bases lay between the germline ends. The CDR3 has 12 residues. Germline V gene lookup returns CDR1 SGDLS and CDR2 YYNGEE. This chain's CDR3 is CASSDEGYTIYF. CDR3 DNA: TGTGCCAGCAGCGACGAGGGCTACACCATATATTTT.

The chain joins TRBV5-6 to TRBJ2-7, with D uncertain. Looked up from germline, CDR1 is SGHDT and CDR2 is YYEEEE. The length of the CDR3 is 13 residues. The V and J ends lost 0 bases and 3 bases respectively, with 7 bases between them. In DNA, the CDR3 is TGTGCCAGCAGCTTGGATACGTTCTACGAGCAGTACTTC. Translation gives CASSLDTFYEQYF.

This chain connects TRBV28 to TRBJ2-2; D is possibly TRBD2 (6 bases). CDR1 MDHEN and CDR2 SYDVKM come from the germline V gene. The germline V and J ends were trimmed by 6 bases and 6 bases, with 17 bases remaining between them. This CDR3 has 15 residues. The CDR3 region is CASSPRGSVAGELFF. The CDR3 bases are TGTGCCAGCAGCCCGCGGGGAAGCGTGGCCGGGGAGCTGTTTTTT.

J is TRBJ1-2 and V is TRBV6-1; weak D call: TRBD1 (5 bases). The CDR3 length is 11 residues. The V gene lost 8 bases and the J gene lost 6 bases, with 10 bases spanning the gap. Germline V gives CDR1 MNHNS, CDR2 SASEGT. CDR3 nucleotides: TGTGCCAGCTTCAGGGCGGATGGCTACACCTTC. Translated, it gives CASFRADGYTF.

The genes are TRBV7-9 and TRBJ2-5; TRBD2 might be the D (5 bases). This CDR3 has 12 amino acids. The V gene lost 10 bases and the J gene lost 5 bases, with 14 bases spanning the gap. The germline V gene encodes CDR1 SEHNR and CDR2 FQNEAQ (reference sequence). The CDR3, as DNA: TGTGCCACGGCGAGGGCGGCGGAGACCCAGTACTTC. As protein: CATARAAETQYF.